This TCR beta chain was captured in a study of blood T cell repertoires in COVID-19. Study in general: The United States, Italy and Spain provided the acute and convalescent COVID-19 samples. T cells, B-cell-depleted T cells, or PBMCs provided the cDNA or gDNA that served as material.

Patients from Seattle were sampled longitudinally, starting during active infection. In the study's own analysis: Estimated nucleated cell counts came from reference gene primer amplification. The protocol was immunoSEQ multiplex PCR, while the TCRdb copy is restricted to in-frame clones and leaves out a portion. That table furnishes V, J and clone size, whereas the DNA furnished D and trimming. The sample has about 180,000 clones; approximately 83% are singletons. The material sequenced was peripheral blood. The TCR sequence derives from a woman aged 40 to 50 with COVID-19, enrolled during active disease.

CDR3 protein: CASSPKLGVYTGELFF. CDR3 DNA sequence: TGTGCCAGCAGCCCTAAGTTAGGGGTGTATACCGGGGAGCTGTTTTTT. The chain links TRBV5-6 to TRBJ2-2; perhaps TRBD1 as D (5 bases). The ends were cut back, 4 bases at V and 5 bases at J, with 18 bases in the middle. This CDR3 is built from 16 residues. Germline V gene sequence: CDR1 SGHDT, CDR2 YYEEEE.